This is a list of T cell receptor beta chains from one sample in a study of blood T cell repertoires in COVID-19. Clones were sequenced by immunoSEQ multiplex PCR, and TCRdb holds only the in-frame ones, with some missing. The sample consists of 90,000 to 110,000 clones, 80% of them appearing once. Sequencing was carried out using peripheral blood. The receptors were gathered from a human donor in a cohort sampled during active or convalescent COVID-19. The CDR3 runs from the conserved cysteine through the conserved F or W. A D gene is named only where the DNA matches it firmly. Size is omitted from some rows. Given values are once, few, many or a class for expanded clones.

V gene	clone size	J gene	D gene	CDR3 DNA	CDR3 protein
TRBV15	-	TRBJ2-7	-	TGTGCCACCAGCAGAAGCAGGGATTACGAGCAGTACTTC	CATSRSRDYEQYF
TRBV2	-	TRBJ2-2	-	TGTGCCAGCACTCGGGAGATCCCCGGGGAGCTGTTTTTT	CASTREIPGELFF
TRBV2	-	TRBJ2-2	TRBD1	TGTGCCAGCAGCAAACGGACAGGGACCGGGGAGCTGTTTTTT	CASSKRTGTGELFF
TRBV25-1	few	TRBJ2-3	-	TGTGCCAGCAGTGCTTACGGGAGAAGTACAGATACGCAGTATTTT	CASSAYGRSTDTQYF
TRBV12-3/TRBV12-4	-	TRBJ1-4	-	TGTGCCAGCAGTTTAGGGCAGGGTGTAAAACTGTTTTTT	CASSLGQGVKLFF
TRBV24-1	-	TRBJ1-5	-	TGTGCCACCAGTGCACGACAGGCTAGCAATCAGCCCCAGCATTTT	CATSARQASNQPQHF
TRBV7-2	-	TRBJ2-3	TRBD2	TGTGCCAGCAGCTTGGTAGCGGGAGGGCACCTAACAGATACGCAGTATTTT	CASSLVAGGHLTDTQYF
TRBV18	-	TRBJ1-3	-	TGTGCCAGCTCACCAACAGGTGGAAACACCATATATTTT	CASSPTGGNTIYF
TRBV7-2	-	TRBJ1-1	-	TGTGCCAGCAGCCCCCCCGGCAGGGCGGCCACTGAAGCTTTCTTT	CASSPPGRAATEAFF
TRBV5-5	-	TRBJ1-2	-	TGTGCCAGCAGCCCCGGGAACGTCGGGGGTCTTGGCTACACCTTC	CASSPGNVGGLGYTF
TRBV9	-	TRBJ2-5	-	TGTGCCAGCAGCGCGGACAACCAAGAGACCCAGTACTTC	CASSADNQETQYF
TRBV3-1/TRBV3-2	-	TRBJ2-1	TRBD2	TGTGCCAGCAGCCGCGGGACTAGCGGGAGTAATGAGCAGTTCTTC	CASSRGTSGSNEQFF
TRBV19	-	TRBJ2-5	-	TGTGCCAGTAGTAACCTACAGGGTTGGGAAGAGACCCAGTACTTC	CASSNLQGWEETQYF
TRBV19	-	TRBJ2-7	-	TGTGCCAGTAGAGGTACGGGGAACTACGAGCAGTACTTC	CASRGTGNYEQYF
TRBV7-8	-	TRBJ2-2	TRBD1	TGTGCCAGCAGCGACCGGACAGGGAAGGACCTTGGGCTGTTTTTT	CASSDRTGKDLGLFF
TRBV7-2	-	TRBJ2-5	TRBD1	TGTGCCAGCAGTCCTGACAGGGGGCTTCAAGAGACCCAGTACTTC	CASSPDRGLQETQYF
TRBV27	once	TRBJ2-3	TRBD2	TGTGCCAGCAGCCGCCCCGTGGGGACTAGCGGGTCAGATACGCAGTATTTT	CASSRPVGTSGSDTQYF
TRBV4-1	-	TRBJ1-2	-	TGCGCCAGCAGCCAAGTTATCAGGGTTACGGGCTATGGCTACACCTTC	CASSQVIRVTGYGYTF